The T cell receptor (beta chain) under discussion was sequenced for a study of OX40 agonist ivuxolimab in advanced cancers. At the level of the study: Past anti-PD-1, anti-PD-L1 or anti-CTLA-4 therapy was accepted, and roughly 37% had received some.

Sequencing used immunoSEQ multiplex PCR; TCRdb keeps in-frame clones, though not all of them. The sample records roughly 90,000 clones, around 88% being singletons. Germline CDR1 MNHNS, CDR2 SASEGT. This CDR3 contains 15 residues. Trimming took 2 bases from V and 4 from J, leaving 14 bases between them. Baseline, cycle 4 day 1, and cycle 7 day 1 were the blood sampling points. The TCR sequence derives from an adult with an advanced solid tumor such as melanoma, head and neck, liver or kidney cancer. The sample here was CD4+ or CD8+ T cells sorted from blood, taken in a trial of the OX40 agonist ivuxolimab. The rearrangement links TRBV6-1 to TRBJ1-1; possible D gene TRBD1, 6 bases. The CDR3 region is CASSEFEGDATEAFF. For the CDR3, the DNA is TGTGCCAGCAGTGAATTTGAGGGGGACGCCACTGAAGCTTTCTTT.